The T cell receptor beta chain described here comes from a study of early T cells in non-severe SARS-CoV-2 infection. Study-level background: The sequenced material was bulk RNA from unsorted whole blood, and its chains were unpaired. General study points: Matching with VDJdb favored anti-spike CD8 responses (missing private and CD4 specificities).

This clonotype was counted between two and nine times. Its antigen is not identified. Individually, cDNA molecules had unique molecular identifiers attached to them. TCRdb passed the 5' RACE reads through MiXCR, listing each CDR3 protein once. The data show about 98,000 distinct CDR3 sequences, about an eighth seen once. CDR3 size: 16 residues. Per germline, CDR1 SGDLS and CDR2 YYNGEE. J lost 4 bases, V lost 4 bases, and 5 bases had no gene match. The sequenced sample was whole blood. The sequence was obtained from an adult who was a healthcare worker with PCR-confirmed SARS-CoV-2 infection or an uninfected control (not recorded which). This chain links TRBV9 with TRBJ2-2, with 12 bases identical to TRBD2. The CDR3, as DNA: TGTGCCAGCAGCCCTAGCGGGAGGGTAATCACCGGGGAGCTGTTTTTT. This encodes CASSPSGRVITGELFF.